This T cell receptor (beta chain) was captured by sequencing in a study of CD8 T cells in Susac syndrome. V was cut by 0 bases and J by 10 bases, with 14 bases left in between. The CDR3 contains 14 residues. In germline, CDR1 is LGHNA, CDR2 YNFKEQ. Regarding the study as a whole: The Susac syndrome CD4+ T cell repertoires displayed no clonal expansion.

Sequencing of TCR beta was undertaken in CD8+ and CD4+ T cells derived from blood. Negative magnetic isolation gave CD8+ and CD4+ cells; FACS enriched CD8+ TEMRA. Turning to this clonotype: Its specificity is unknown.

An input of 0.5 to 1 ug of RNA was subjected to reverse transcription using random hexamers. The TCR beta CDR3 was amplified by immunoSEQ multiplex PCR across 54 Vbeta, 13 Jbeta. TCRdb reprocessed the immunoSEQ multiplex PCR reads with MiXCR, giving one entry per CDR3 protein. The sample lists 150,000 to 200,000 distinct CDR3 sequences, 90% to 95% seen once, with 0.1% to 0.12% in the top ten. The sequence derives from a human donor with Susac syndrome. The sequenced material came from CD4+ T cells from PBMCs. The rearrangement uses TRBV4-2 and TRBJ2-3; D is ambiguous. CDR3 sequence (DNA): TGTGCCAGCAGCCAAGATCTCCTCGCCAGTGCGCAGTATTTT. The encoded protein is CASSQDLLASAQYF.